This TCR beta chain was sequenced for a study of blood T cell repertoires in COVID-19. The wider study: The United States, Italy and Spain were the sources of the acute and convalescent COVID-19 samples. Sources were T cells, B-cell-depleted T cells, or PBMCs; the material itself was cDNA or gDNA.

Seattle cases were enrolled at active infection and followed longitudinally. The germline CDR1 and CDR2 sequences are LNHDA and SQIVND (reference sequence). CDR3 size: 14 residues. The V end was cut by 7 bases, the J end by 8 bases, with 19 bases between. In the original workflow: Nucleated cell counts were estimated from reference gene primer amplification. Only in-frame clones appear in the TCRdb table, and some are missing; sequencing was by immunoSEQ multiplex PCR. That table is the source of V, J and clone size, and D and trimming were worked out from the DNA. Altogether 75,000 to 90,000 clones are present, less than 95% being singletons, with the ten largest covering about 6.3%.

The TCR sequence derives from a man aged 18 to 30 with COVID-19, enrolled during active disease. The chain links TRBV19 to TRBJ2-3; tentative D call: TRBD2 (7 bases). Sequencing was carried out using peripheral blood. The CDR3 here is CASMRGTTPGTQYF. The DNA for the CDR3 is TGTGCCAGTATGAGGGGGACTACCCCGGGTACGCAGTATTTT.